The T cell receptor (beta chain) described here comes from a study of CD8+CD57+ T cells in acquired aplastic anemia. Study-level background: CD4+ and CD8+ cells, once sorted, gave DNA averaging approximately 3.4 ug. Findings and caveats of the study: Patients had twenty-nine CD8+ CDR3 sequences in common with controls (the shared set). Patients and controls had CD8+ Simpson's diversity values that were not significantly distinct.

Sequencing was done on patients that had shown CD8+CD57+ cell expansion by flow cytometry. Every patient had severe acquired aplastic anemia. Concerning this clonotype: Antigen: not known.

The germline V gene has CDR1 SQVTM and CDR2 ANQGSEA. CDR3 size: 13 residues. V gave up 2 bases and J gave up 4 bases, with 11 bases separating them. TCR beta VDJ and CDR3 profiles were obtained from a genomic DNA template. TCRdb independently ran MiXCR on the reads; one entry per CDR3 protein. Of some 160,000 distinct CDR3 sequences detected, approximately 44% appear once; the ten largest clones hold 3.2%. The clonotype originates from a human donor with aplastic anemia. The gene calls are TRBV29-1 and TRBJ1-2; D remains ambiguous. The sequenced sample was sorted CD4+, CD8+, or CD8+CD57+ T cells (not recorded which) from PBMCs. The CDR3: CSVETASAYGYTF. The DNA of the CDR3 is TGCAGCGTTGAAACGGCCAGCGCCTATGGCTACACCTTC.